The 29 T cell receptor beta chains in this list originate from one sample, sequenced in a study of early T cells in non-severe SARS-CoV-2 infection. One entry per CDR3 protein results from TCRdb running MiXCR on the 5' RACE reads. The repertoire consists of 51,000 or so distinct CDR3 sequences, with more than 9.5% occurring once and the leading ten covering about 13%. Sample: whole blood. These receptors were collected from an adult who was a healthcare worker with PCR-confirmed SARS-CoV-2 infection or an uninfected control (not recorded which).

Ten or more counts support this clonotype. The chain links TRBV6-5 to TRBJ2-7, with 7 bases identical to TRBD1. Looked up from germline, CDR1 is MNHEY and CDR2 is SVGAGI. V dropped 7 bases and J dropped 3; count of bases not matched to a gene: 9. The CDR3 consists of 14 residues. The CDR3 DNA is TGTGCCAGCAAATCGGCTGGGACAGACTACGAGCAGTACTTC. This gives the protein CASKSAGTDYEQYF.

This clonotype turned up a few times. The CDR3 bases are TGTGCCAGCAGCATCCGGGACAGGGGAAGGTCACCCCTCCACTTT. Translating it yields CASSIRDRGRSPLHF. The chain couples TRBV2 to TRBJ1-6; 10 bases fit TRBD1. The CDR3 sequence is 15 residues long. J was trimmed by 10 bases and V by 6 bases; bases with no gene match: 9. Germline assignment: CDR1 SNHLY and CDR2 FYNNEI.

The CDR3 DNA sequence: TGTGCCAGCAGCTTTCTTCAGGGCTCTGAAGCTTTCTTT. As protein: CASSFLQGSEAFF. The chain employs TRBV7-9 and TRBJ1-1; TRBD1 is a possible D gene (5 bases). CDR3 size: 13 residues. The V gene's germline CDR1 is SEHNR and CDR2 FQNEAQ (reference sequence). Deletions cut 3 bases from V and 6 bases from J, with 11 bases between.

This clonotype was counted many times. The genes are TRBV21-1 and TRBJ2-7; the table assigns TRBD1, which was not confirmed against the DNA. TRBV21-1 is labeled a pseudogene. The CDR3 runs to 17 residues. The CDR3 loop reads CASSIWGRTGFAYEQYF. CDR3 sequence (DNA): TGTGCCAGCAGCATTTGGGGTCGGACAGGGTTCGCCTACGAGCAGTACTTC.

This clonotype showed up many times. This sequence joins TRBV3-1 and TRBJ2-1; no firm D call. CDR3 length equals 15 residues. CDR1 is LGHDT and CDR2 is YNNKEL in the germline V gene (reference sequence). V was cut by 4 bases and J by 9 bases, with 19 bases left in between. The CDR3 loop reads CASSRQFRAQREQFF. CDR3 coding DNA: TGTGCCAGCAGCCGCCAGTTTAGAGCCCAGCGTGAGCAGTTCTTC.

This CDR3 is CASSPTSSGGYEQYF. The CDR3 coding sequence is TGTGCCAGCAGCCCAACCTCTAGCGGGGGCTACGAGCAGTACTTC. This chain connects TRBV7-6 to TRBJ2-7; 10 nucleotides align to TRBD2. This CDR3 has 15 residues. Per germline, CDR1 SGHVS and CDR2 FNYEAQ. Trimming removed 5 bases from V and 3 bases from J; junction bases left unmatched: 7. The full variable domain, in which reference TRBV7-6 and TRBJ2-7 provide the parts outside the CDR3, is GAGVSQSPRYKVTKRGQDVALRCDPISGHVSLYWYRQALGQGPEFLTYFNYEAQQDKSGLPNDRFSAERPEGSISTLTIQRTEQRDSAMYRCASSPTSSGGYEQYFGPGTRLTVT.

The J gene is TRBJ1-1, the V gene TRBV4-3, with a weak D call TRBD1 (5 bases). Germline values: CDR1 LGHNA, CDR2 YSLEER. Deletions cut 0 bases from V and 8 bases from J, with 10 bases between. CDR3 length equals 13 residues. The CDR3 DNA follows: TGCGCCAGCAGCCAAGAGTTAGGGGCAGAAGCTTTCTTT. Translated: CASSQELGAEAFF.

The J gene is TRBJ2-7, the V gene TRBV4-1; 12 bases match TRBD2. J gave up 4 bases and V 3 bases, and 4 bases lay outside the gene matches. There are 15 residues in the CDR3. Germline V gene sequence: CDR1 MGHRA, CDR2 YSYEKL. The CDR3 DNA reads as TGCGCCAGCAGCCAGGGACTAGCGGGTTTTTACGAGCAGTACTTC. It is translated as CASSQGLAGFYEQYF.

There are many counts of this clonotype. The V gene is TRBV6-2 or TRBV6-3, the J gene TRBJ1-6; D is ambiguous. The V gene's germline CDR1 is MNHEY and CDR2 SVGEGT. The CDR3 has 12 residues. Trimming shortened V by 0 bases and J by 15 bases, and 9 bases separated the two germline ends. The CDR3 DNA follows: TGTGCCAGCAGTTACTCGGGGTCTCACCTCCACTTT. Translated: CASSYSGSHLHF.

This clonotype was counted at least ten times. The genes are TRBV14 and TRBJ2-3; 8 bases match TRBD1. Trimming removed 2 bases from V and 7 bases from J; junction bases left unmatched: 2. Per germline, CDR1 SGHDN and CDR2 FVKESK. The CDR3 sequence is 13 residues long. CDR3 in DNA: TGTGCCAGCAGCCAAACAGGGGGAAATACGCAGTATTTT. It codes for CASSQTGGNTQYF.

Ten or more counts support this clonotype. This chain links TRBV25-1 with TRBJ2-5; perhaps TRBD2 as D (5 bases). V lost 8 bases and J 1 base, leaving 17 bases between the germline ends. CDR1 and CDR2 (germline): MGHDK, SYGVNS. This CDR3 contains 15 residues. CDR3 in amino acids: CASSSGYTAQETQYF. The CDR3 bases are TGTGCCAGCTCTTCGGGATACACGGCCCAAGAGACCCAGTACTTC.

The chain is built from TRBV18 and TRBJ2-1, with 8 bases matching TRBD2. J gave up 5 bases and V 3 bases, and 6 bases lay outside the gene matches. CDR1 KGHSH and CDR2 LQKENI come from the germline V gene. The CDR3 consists of 15 residues. CDR3 bases: TGTGCCAGCTCACCTTCCGTACTAGCGGACAATGAGCAGTTCTTC. Translated: CASSPSVLADNEQFF. The variable domain in full, with the rest retrieved from reference TRBV18 and TRBJ2-1, is NAGVMQNPRHLVRRRGQEARLRCSPMKGHSHVYWYRQLPEEGLKFMVYLQKENIIDESGMPKERFSAEFPKEGPSILRIQQVVRGDSAAYFCASSPSVLADNEQFFGPGTRLTVL.

The V and J genes are TRBV5-8 and TRBJ1-1; unclear D gene. Germline CDR1 SGHTS, CDR2 YDEGEE. This CDR3 spans 15 amino acids. Trimming took 0 bases from V and 3 from J, leaving 12 bases between them. The CDR3 nucleotides are TGTGCCAGCAGCTTGGAGGTTTTGGGTGACACTGAAGCTTTCTTT. This encodes CASSLEVLGDTEAFF.

This sequence joins TRBV6-1 and TRBJ1-1, with D hard to call. The germline CDR1 and CDR2 sequences are MNHNS and SASEGT. Trimming removed 7 bases at V and 1 base at J, with 13 bases between. The CDR3 has 14 residues. The CDR3 loop reads CASILGRSNTEAFF. The DNA of the CDR3 is TGTGCCAGCATTCTTGGACGGTCGAACACTGAAGCTTTCTTT.

This clonotype has only a few counts. This chain connects TRBV7-6 to TRBJ2-4, with a possible D match to TRBD1 (6 bases). Per germline, CDR1 SGHVS and CDR2 FNYEAQ. V was shortened by 5 bases and J by 4 bases, with 9 bases between the two germline ends. The CDR3 covers 13 residues. CDR3 in DNA: TGTGCCAGCAGCGGACAGCAGAAAAACATTCAGTACTTC. Amino acid sequence: CASSGQQKNIQYF.

This clonotype was observed a few times. V usage is TRBV6-6 and J usage is TRBJ1-4; D not certain. Looked up from germline, CDR1 is MNHNY and CDR2 is SVGAGI (reference sequence). This CDR3 has 15 residues. Trimming removed 3 bases from V and 6 bases from J, with 14 bases in between. CDR3 amino acids: CASSYIGEGDEKLFF. As DNA, the CDR3 is TGTGCCAGCAGTTATATTGGGGAGGGTGATGAAAAACTGTTTTTT.

This chain connects TRBV24-1 to TRBJ2-2; 7 nucleotides match TRBD2. With 7 bases clipped from V and 0 bases from J, the junction kept 1 base outside the gene matches. The CDR3 runs to 14 residues. Germline CDR1 reads KGHDR; CDR2 reads SFDVKD. CDR3 in DNA: TGTGCCACCAGAAGCGGGACGAACACCGGGGAGCTGTTTTTT. Protein: CATRSGTNTGELFF.

This clonotype was detected many times. The rearrangement links TRBV20-1 to TRBJ2-1; D unresolved. This CDR3 has 13 amino acids. V was cut by 5 bases and J by 10 bases, with 18 bases left in between. Germline-derived CDR1 and CDR2 are DFQATT and SNEGSKA (reference sequence). Written as DNA, the CDR3 is TGCAGTGCTCGCGACCCTGGGCTCCTGGAGCAGTTCTTC. This codes for CSARDPGLLEQFF.

The rearrangement links TRBV5-1 to TRBJ1-1; D ambiguous. CDR1 is SGHRS, CDR2 YFSETQ, per germline. V lost 1 base to trimming and J lost 5 bases, with 9 bases between them. The CDR3 has 13 amino acids. The CDR3 DNA sequence: TGCGCCAGCAGCTTGAAATCCGATACTGAAGCTTTCTTT. This codes for CASSLKSDTEAFF. The entire variable domain, with the rest obtained from reference TRBV5-1 and TRBJ1-1, is as follows: KAGVTQTPRYLIKTRGQQVTLSCSPISGHRSVSWYQQTPGQGLQFLFEYFSETQRNKGNFPGRFSGRQFSNSRSEMNVSTLELGDSALYLCASSLKSDTEAFFGQGTRLTVV.

The chain uses TRBV2 and TRBJ2-6; D may be TRBD1 (5 bases). The CDR3 runs 12 residues. V lost 5 bases to trimming and J lost 8 bases, with 7 bases between them. Germline V gene data show CDR1 as SNHLY and CDR2 as FYNNEI. The CDR3 DNA follows: TGTGCCAGCAGTCCGGACACCAACGTCCTGACTTTC. Protein sequence: CASSPDTNVLTF.

This sequence joins TRBV6-1 and TRBJ2-1; 13 bases align to TRBD2. Germline values: CDR1 MNHNS, CDR2 SASEGT. The CDR3 has 16 amino acids. Losses at the gene ends were 8 bases for V and 7 bases for J; bases not matched to a gene: 11. The CDR3: CASLSTSGRGRNEQFF. The CDR3 region has the DNA TGTGCCAGCCTCAGTACTAGCGGGAGGGGGAGAAATGAGCAGTTCTTC.

This clonotype turned up a few times. This sequence joins TRBV19 and TRBJ1-4; 7 bases align to TRBD1. This CDR3 spans 13 amino acids. Germline V gene lookup returns CDR1 LNHDA and CDR2 SQIVND (reference sequence). V trimming: 6 bases; J trimming: 10 bases; junction bases outside the gene matches: 8. CDR3 loop: CASREPAGGKLFF. CDR3 bases: TGTGCCAGTAGGGAGCCGGCAGGGGGAAAACTGTTTTTT. Full variable domain (rest looked up from reference TRBV19 and TRBJ1-4): DGGITQSPKYLFRKEGQNVTLSCEQNLNHDAMYWYRQDPGQGLRLIYYSQIVNDFQKGDIAEGYSVSREKKESFPLTVTSAQKNPTAFYLCASREPAGGKLFFGSGTQLSVL.

In this sample, this clonotype turned up many times. The J gene is TRBJ1-2, the V gene TRBV10-3; TRBD1 aligns across 7 bases. Unmatched junction bases numbered 3, after V lost 8 bases and J lost 6 bases. CDR3 length equals 11 residues. Germline V gene lookup returns CDR1 ENHRY and CDR2 SYGVKD. The CDR3 DNA follows: TGTGCCATCGAGACAGGGAATGGCTACACCTTC. It specifies CAIETGNGYTF.

The chain uses TRBV24-1 and TRBJ2-1, with 14 bases fitting TRBD2. Germline V gene sequence: CDR1 KGHDR, CDR2 SFDVKD. J lost 8 bases, V lost 4 bases, and 9 bases had no gene match. The CDR3 runs to 17 residues. CDR3 bases: TGTGCCACCAGTGACCCCAGACTAGCGGGGGGGCGGGATGAGCAGTTCTTC. This encodes CATSDPRLAGGRDEQFF.

The sample holds a few counts of this clonotype. The conserved final phenylalanine or tryptophan is absent from the CDR3, which likely points to a read error. The V call is TRBV7-3, the J call TRBJ2-5; possible D gene TRBD1, 6 bases. The CDR3 sequence is 13 residues long. CDR1 and CDR2 from the germline V gene are SGHTA and FQGTGA. Deletions cut 0 bases from V and 5 bases from J, with 7 bases between. CDR3 DNA sequence: TGTGCCAGCAGCTTAACGCAGGGGGAGACCCAGTACTCC. Its translation: CASSLTQGETQYS.

This clonotype came up many times. The chain employs TRBV6-4 and TRBJ1-2; 7 nucleotides align to TRBD1. Germline V gives CDR1 MRHNA, CDR2 SNTAGT. The length of the CDR3 is 16 residues. The V segment lost 5 bases and the J segment 3 bases; nucleotides outside the gene matches: 12. CDR3: CASSPVDRDSYYGYTF. CDR3 DNA: TGTGCCAGCAGTCCTGTTGACCGGGACAGTTACTATGGCTACACCTTC.

This clonotype showed up just a few times. The chain uses TRBV6-1 and TRBJ1-1; D is ambiguous. This CDR3 has 11 residues. CDR1 and CDR2 (germline): MNHNS, SASEGT. The V gene lost 7 bases and the J gene lost 3 bases, with 6 bases spanning the gap. The CDR3 loop is CASIGHTEAFF. CDR3 nucleotide sequence: TGTGCCAGCATCGGGCACACTGAAGCTTTCTTT.

The chain combines TRBV9 with TRBJ1-3; TRBD1 might be the D (5 bases). Deletions cut 0 bases from V and 2 bases from J, with 9 bases between. Per the germline V gene, CDR1 is SGDLS and CDR2 is YYNGEE. CDR3 length: 15 residues. This CDR3 is CASSVEGAPGNTIYF. In DNA form, the CDR3 reads TGTGCCAGCAGCGTAGAAGGGGCACCTGGAAACACCATATATTTT.

This clonotype was observed many times. The rearrangement links TRBV20-1 to TRBJ1-6; no reliable D call. Trimming left V 3 bases short and J 9 bases short, with 15 bases between. Germline V CDR1 and CDR2: DFQATT, SNEGSKA (reference sequence). The CDR3 runs to 14 residues. CDR3 sequence: CSARVTANSSPLHF. The CDR3 bases are TGCAGTGCTAGGGTGACGGCCAATAGTTCACCCCTCCACTTT.